A single sample gave rise to the 13 T cell receptor beta chains below, sequenced in a study of blood T cell repertoires in COVID-19. The method was immunoSEQ multiplex PCR; TCRdb's version includes in-frame clones alone and lacks a portion of them. The sample contains 100,000 to 150,000 clones, roughly 90% of which appear only once. What was sequenced was PBMCs or T cells enriched from blood (not recorded which). All receptors come from a woman between 50 and 59 years old who had recovered from COVID-19.

The V and J genes are TRBV4-1 and TRBJ2-7, with D maybe TRBD1 (6 bases). Germline V CDR1 and CDR2: MGHRA, YSYEKL. V was trimmed by 10 bases and J by 5 bases, leaving 21 bases between them. CDR3 size: 14 residues. The CDR3 sequence: CATTQDREHNEQYF. The CDR3 DNA reads TGCGCCACCACTCAGGACAGAGAACACAACGAGCAGTACTTC.

V gene TRBV7-9 combines with J gene TRBJ1-6; the D is unclear. There are 17 residues in the CDR3. Trimming shortened V by 1 base and J by 6 bases, and 16 bases separated the two germline ends. Germline CDR1 and CDR2: SEHNR and FQNEAQ (reference sequence). The DNA of the CDR3 is TGTGCCAGCAGCTTAGTACACCAGGCTTATCCTAATTCACCCCTCCACTTT. It encodes CASSLVHQAYPNSPLHF. The whole variable domain, remainder taken from reference TRBV7-9 and TRBJ1-6, is DTGVSQNPRHKITKRGQNVTFRCDPISEHNRLYWYRQTLGQGPEFLTYFQNEAQLEKSRLLSDRFSAERPKGSFSTLEIQRTEQGDSAMYLCASSLVHQAYPNSPLHFGNGTRLTVT.

The V and J genes are TRBV6-1 and TRBJ1-5; no clear D. CDR1 is MNHNS and CDR2 is SASEGT in the germline V gene. The CDR3 runs to 16 residues. V was pared by 2 bases and J by 0 bases, with 11 bases between. The DNA of the CDR3 is TGTGCCAGCAGTGAACAGGCACTCTATAGCAATCAGCCCCAGCATTTT. It translates to CASSEQALYSNQPQHF.

This chain connects TRBV27 to TRBJ1-1; 8 bases fit TRBD1. This CDR3 contains 13 residues. Trimming took 9 bases from V and 5 from J; bases not matched to a gene: 8. Looked up from germline, CDR1 is MNHEY and CDR2 is SMNVEV (reference sequence). The CDR3 DNA reads TGTGCCAGACGTAGGACAGGGATAACTGAAGCTTTCTTT. It translates to CARRRTGITEAFF.

This chain's CDR3 is CASSDRGLGRAFF. As DNA, the CDR3 is TGTGCCAGTAGTGACAGGGGGCTGGGACGAGCTTTCTTT. The chain combines TRBV19 with TRBJ1-1; 10 bases agree with TRBD1. J was trimmed by 10 bases and V by 5 bases; bases with no gene match: 7. This CDR3 region has 13 residues. Germline V gene data show CDR1 as LNHDA and CDR2 as SQIVND (reference sequence).

The CDR3 is CASSDRGGKLNTGELFF. The CDR3 nucleotides are TGTGCCAGCAGTGACCGGGGGGGCAAACTGAACACCGGGGAGCTGTTTTTT. The V gene is TRBV6-4, the J gene TRBJ2-2, with 8 bases that match TRBD2. There are 17 residues in the CDR3. CDR1 is MRHNA and CDR2 is SNTAGT in the germline V gene. The V segment lost 2 bases and the J segment 1 base; nucleotides outside the gene matches: 6.

The genes are TRBV28 and TRBJ2-3; D might be TRBD2 (5 bases). This CDR3 contains 14 residues. Germline V gene sequence: CDR1 MDHEN, CDR2 SYDVKM. Trimming took off 1 base at V and 5 bases at J, with 10 bases between the two ends. The CDR3 protein is CASSLYGVGDTQYF. The CDR3 region has the DNA TGTGCCAGCAGTTTATACGGGGTGGGAGATACGCAGTATTTT. Supplemented by reference TRBV28 and TRBJ2-3, the full variable domain reads DVKVTQSSRYLVKRTGEKVFLECVQDMDHENMFWYRQDPGLGLRLIYFSYDVKMKEKGDIPEGYSVSREKKERFSLILESASTNQTSMYLCASSLYGVGDTQYFGPGTRLTVL.

This clone has only a few counts. This rearrangement joins TRBV20-1 to TRBJ1-6, with 9 bases matching TRBD1. The germline V gene encodes CDR1 DFQATT and CDR2 SNEGSKA (reference sequence). The CDR3 spans 15 residues. The J segment lost 9 bases and the V segment lost 3 bases, leaving 9 bases of the junction unmatched. The CDR3 here is CSASRPGQGRSPLHF. CDR3 nucleotide sequence: TGCAGTGCTAGTCGCCCCGGACAGGGGCGTTCACCCCTCCACTTT.

For this clone: The junction and the germline gene differ at one end; a read error may be behind it. This sequence joins TRBV30 and TRBJ1-2; no reliable D call. The V gene's germline CDR1 is GTSNPN and CDR2 SVGIG (reference sequence). The CDR3 contains 11 residues. DNA for the CDR3: TGCGGACTAAGAACCAACTATGGCTACACCTTC. It is translated as CGLRTNYGYTF.

This chain uses TRBV7-2 with TRBJ2-7; 7 bases map to TRBD1. The CDR3 runs 14 residues. The V gene end was trimmed by 5 bases and the J gene end by 3 bases; junction bases not matched to a gene: 7. Germline V CDR1 and CDR2: SGHTA, FQGNSA. CDR3 sequence reads: CASSPSGQHYEQYF. The CDR3 region has the DNA TGTGCCAGCAGCCCCTCGGGACAGCACTACGAGCAGTACTTC.

The chain couples TRBV4-3 to TRBJ2-3; the D gene is possibly TRBD2 (5 bases). V was clipped by 0 bases and J by 3 bases, with 7 bases between them. This CDR3 region has 14 residues. CDR1 is LGHNA, CDR2 YSLEER, per germline. The CDR3 bases are TGCGCCAGCAGCCAAGATGGAGGTACAGATACGCAGTATTTT. As protein: CASSQDGGTDTQYF.

The V gene is TRBV19, the J gene TRBJ2-1, with D unclear. Germline CDR1 reads LNHDA; CDR2 reads SQIVND (reference sequence). CDR3 length: 15 residues. Between the trimmed V and J ends, which lost 5 bases and 0 bases, there was a span of 11 bases. The chain's CDR3 is CASSPTRSSYNEQFF. CDR3 bases: TGTGCCAGTAGTCCGACGCGGAGCTCCTACAATGAGCAGTTCTTC.

The chain couples TRBV4-1 to TRBJ2-7; 10 bases match TRBD2. The CDR3 runs 18 residues. The V segment lost 0 bases and the J segment 6 bases; nucleotides outside the gene matches: 14. Germline loops: CDR1 MGHRA, CDR2 YSYEKL. CDR3 in amino acids: CASSQDRERGGFGLEQYF. CDR3 sequence (DNA): TGCGCCAGCAGCCAAGATCGGGAGCGGGGGGGCTTCGGCCTCGAGCAGTACTTC.